These 25 T cell receptor beta chains share one sample of origin, sequenced in a study of PD-L1 blockade in urothelial cancer. Only in-frame clones appear in the TCRdb table, and some are missing; sequencing was by immunoSEQ multiplex PCR. Among under 130,000 clones listed, under 85% were seen once. The specimen comprised PBMCs, sampled around atezolizumab (anti-PD-L1) treatment. These receptors all stem from a man aged 45-65 years with urothelial cancer.

This chain uses TRBV27 with TRBJ1-5; possibly TRBD1 for D (5 bases). The CDR3 totals 14 residues. Germline V gene data show CDR1 as MNHEY and CDR2 as SMNVEV (reference sequence). Trimming cost V 5 bases and J 11 bases, with 19 bases left between them. For the CDR3, the DNA is TGTGCCAGCAGTGTTGACAGAAGTGCCGCGGCCCAGCATTTT. It specifies CASSVDRSAAAQHF.

This clone was observed a few times. The chain is built from TRBV5-1 and TRBJ1-1; 8 bases are shared with TRBD1. Germline CDR1 SGHRS, CDR2 YFSETQ. The length of the CDR3 is 15 residues. J lost 4 bases, V lost 2 bases, and 7 bases had no gene match. CDR3 nucleotide sequence: TGCGCCAGCAGCTTAGACAGGGGTCGCCGCACTGAAGCTTTCTTT. It translates to CASSLDRGRRTEAFF.

V is TRBV9 and J is TRBJ2-5; D unresolved. This CDR3 region has 15 residues. The V end was cut by 0 bases, the J end by 4 bases, with 13 bases between. Germline lookup yields CDR1 SGDLS and CDR2 YYNGEE. The CDR3 sequence is CASSVGSVVTETQYF. CDR3 DNA: TGTGCCAGCAGCGTAGGGTCAGTCGTTACAGAGACCCAGTACTTC.

V and J are TRBV7-8 and TRBJ2-7, with D perhaps matching TRBD1 (6 bases). The CDR3 consists of 15 residues. Trimming shortened V by 0 bases and J by 1 base, and 10 bases separated the two germline ends. CDR1 is SGHVS, CDR2 FQNEAQ, per germline. As DNA, the CDR3 is TGTGCCAGCAGCTTAGCGAGGACAGTTTCCTACGAGCAGTACTTC. This sequence encodes CASSLARTVSYEQYF.

The V and J genes are TRBV11-3 and TRBJ2-1; tentatively, D is TRBD2 (5 bases). With 4 bases removed from V and 5 bases from J, the gap between germline ends came to 9 bases. This CDR3 contains 13 residues. Germline V gene lookup returns CDR1 SGHNT and CDR2 YENEEA. The CDR3 DNA follows: TGTGCCAGCAGCTCAGCGGAGGACAATGAGCAGTTCTTC. As protein: CASSSAEDNEQFF. Complete variable domain (other parts from reference TRBV11-3 and TRBJ2-1): EAGVVQSPRYKIIEKKQPVAFWCNPISGHNTLYWYLQNLGQGPELLIRYENEEAVDDSQLPKDRFSAERLKGVDSTLKIQPAELGDSAVYLCASSSAEDNEQFFGPGTRLTVL.

This clone appeared a few times. Different DNA sequences within this sample yield the same CDR3. J is TRBJ2-1 and V is TRBV7-3; TRBD1 aligns across 9 bases. The CDR3 totals 14 residues. Germline lookup yields CDR1 SGHTA and CDR2 FQGTGA. With V trimmed by 2 bases and J by 6 bases, 2 bases remained unmatched. The DNA for the CDR3 is TGTGCCAGCAGCTTATCGACAGGGGGCAATGAGCAGTTCTTC. Translating gives CASSLSTGGNEQFF.

The chain joins TRBV30 to TRBJ2-7; 12 nucleotides align to TRBD2. J was trimmed by 3 bases and V by 2 bases; bases with no gene match: 5. The CDR3 runs to 15 residues. Germline-derived CDR1 and CDR2 are GTSNPN and SVGIG (reference sequence). CDR3 in amino acids: CAWSMGLAGNYEQYF. CDR3 DNA sequence: TGTGCCTGGAGTATGGGACTAGCGGGCAACTACGAGCAGTACTTC.

The rearrangement joins TRBV30 to TRBJ2-3; 10 bases match TRBD1. Germline V CDR1 and CDR2: GTSNPN, SVGIG (reference sequence). The trim removed 2 bases at V and 5 bases at J, leaving 13 bases unmatched. The CDR3 runs to 17 residues. The CDR3 DNA reads as TGTGCCTGGAGTTCCAGACTTCCGGGACAGGGGATAGATACGCAGTATTTT. Translating gives CAWSSRLPGQGIDTQYF.

V is TRBV19 and J is TRBJ1-1, with unresolved D. The germline V gene encodes CDR1 LNHDA and CDR2 SQIVND (reference sequence). The V and J ends lost 9 bases and 3 bases respectively, with 5 bases between them. This CDR3 spans 10 amino acids. The CDR3 nucleotides are TGTGCCAGCCGCGACACTGAAGCTTTCTTT. Translated, it gives CASRDTEAFF.

The gene calls are TRBV19 and TRBJ1-2, with D uncertain. Germline V gene lookup returns CDR1 LNHDA and CDR2 SQIVND (reference sequence). This CDR3 has 13 residues. Trimming took off 3 bases at V and 2 bases at J, with 7 bases between the two ends. CDR3 sequence (DNA): TGTGCCAGTAGTATTGTAGAAAACTATGGCTACACCTTC. As protein: CASSIVENYGYTF.

The CDR3 coding sequence is TGCGCCAGCAGCGGGGCAGAAGTAACGAACACTGAAGCTTTCTTT. Protein sequence: CASSGAEVTNTEAFF. This rearrangement joins TRBV4-1 to TRBJ1-1; D is perhaps TRBD1 (5 bases). The germline V and J ends were trimmed by 5 bases and 1 base, with 14 bases remaining between them. Per the germline V gene, CDR1 is MGHRA and CDR2 is YSYEKL. CDR3 length: 15 residues.

CDR3 DNA: TGTGCCAGCAGCTTAGCGGGGGCGAACACTGAAGCTTTCTTT. It encodes CASSLAGANTEAFF. The V and J genes are TRBV7-3 and TRBJ1-1; TRBD1 might be the D (6 bases). This CDR3 is built from 14 residues. Trimming left V 2 bases short and J 1 base short, with 8 bases between. CDR1 and CDR2 (germline): SGHTA, FQGTGA.

V usage is TRBV7-9 and J usage is TRBJ2-7; D gene ambiguous. V was shortened by 2 bases and J by 8 bases, with 16 bases between the two germline ends. There are 14 residues in the CDR3. CDR1 SEHNR and CDR2 FQNEAQ come from the germline V gene (reference sequence). CDR3 residues: CASSLTAGSTQQYF. In DNA, the CDR3 is TGTGCCAGCAGCTTAACCGCAGGTTCTACGCAGCAGTACTTC.

The chain links TRBV6-5 to TRBJ2-5; tentative D call: TRBD1 (6 bases). The J call may not be correct, given that the DNA end is closer to TRBJ2-7. Germline values: CDR1 MNHEY, CDR2 SVGAGI. The CDR3 sequence is 14 residues long. CDR3 in amino acids: CASSTGTPSYEQYF. The CDR3 DNA sequence: TGTGCCAGCAGTACCGGGACACCCTCCTACGAGCAGTACTTC.

Only one count was recorded for this clone. The V call is TRBV28, the J call TRBJ1-2, with 8 bases lining up with TRBD1. The J segment lost 5 bases and the V segment lost 4 bases, leaving 6 bases of the junction unmatched. This CDR3 spans 14 amino acids. Germline lookup yields CDR1 MDHEN and CDR2 SYDVKM. As DNA, the CDR3 is TGTGCCAGCAGTTCGACAGGGGTTGGATATGGCTACACCTTC. Translating it yields CASSSTGVGYGYTF.

Regarding this clone: One junction end disagrees with the germline gene, perhaps due to a read error. This chain joins TRBV7-7 and TRBJ1-3; maybe TRBD1 (6 bases). CDR1 SSHAT and CDR2 FNYEAQ come from the germline V gene (reference sequence). CDR3 length: 15 residues. The CDR3 bases are TGTGCTAGCAGCCCAAGGACAGACTCTGGAAACACCATATATTTT. Translated: CASSPRTDSGNTIYF.

The chain employs TRBV28 and TRBJ1-1, with 8 bases that match TRBD1. The V gene's germline CDR1 is MDHEN and CDR2 SYDVKM. This CDR3 spans 14 amino acids. With 2 bases clipped from V and 4 bases from J, the junction kept 3 bases outside the gene matches. The DNA for the CDR3 is TGTGCCAGCAGTTTACCACAGGGGGGCACTGAAGCTTTCTTT. Translating it yields CASSLPQGGTEAFF.

This sequence joins TRBV28 and TRBJ2-5; tentative D call: TRBD2 (7 bases). Trimming cost V 10 bases and J 4 bases, with 25 bases left between them. CDR3 length: 16 amino acids. Germline values: CDR1 MDHEN, CDR2 SYDVKM. The CDR3 nucleotides are TGTGCCACCAATATAGGGGGAGGGAGTGTCCGAGAGACCCAGTACTTC. Amino acids: CATNIGGGSVRETQYF.

J is TRBJ1-1 and V is TRBV5-1; D call uncertain. The V and J ends lost 4 bases and 0 bases respectively, with 19 bases between them. The CDR3 runs to 17 residues. Germline values: CDR1 SGHRS, CDR2 YFSETQ. The CDR3 here is CASSPDGIGEMNTEAFF. The CDR3 DNA reads TGCGCCAGCAGCCCGGACGGTATCGGGGAAATGAACACTGAAGCTTTCTTT. The full variable domain, completed using reference TRBV5-1 and TRBJ1-1, is KAGVTQTPRYLIKTRGQQVTLSCSPISGHRSVSWYQQTPGQGLQFLFEYFSETQRNKGNFPGRFSGRQFSNSRSEMNVSTLELGDSALYLCASSPDGIGEMNTEAFFGQGTRLTVV.

The table lists this clone with a few counts. One end of the junction is discordant with germline, which a read error may explain. The rearrangement uses TRBV2 and TRBJ1-1; D remains unclear. Germline V gives CDR1 SNHLY, CDR2 FYNNEI. The CDR3 length is 12 residues. The CDR3 sequence: CASSAVKTEAFF. DNA of the CDR3: TGTGCCAGCAGTGCGGTGAAAACTGAAGCTTTCTTT. Filled out from reference TRBV2 and TRBJ1-1, the complete variable domain reads EPEVTQTPSHQVTQMGQEVILRCVPISNHLYFYWYRQILGQKVEFLVSFYNNEISEKSEIFDDQFSVERPDGSNFTLKIRSTKLEDSAMYFCASSAVKTEAFFGQGTRLTVV.

V is TRBV28 and J is TRBJ1-6; 10 nucleotides align to TRBD1. The CDR3 is made up of 16 amino acids. V lost 6 bases and J lost 9; bases outside the gene matches: 11. Germline CDR1 and CDR2: MDHEN and SYDVKM. CDR3 sequence reads: CASRRRDRGSLSPLHF. The CDR3 bases are TGTGCCAGCAGACGCCGGGACAGGGGATCTCTTTCACCCCTCCACTTT.

Note on this clone: The same CDR3 arises from other DNA sequences in this sample as well. The rearrangement joins TRBV5-1 to TRBJ2-1, with 8 nucleotides matching TRBD2. CDR1 and CDR2 (germline): SGHRS, YFSETQ. This CDR3 contains 15 residues. The V and J ends lost 2 bases and 0 bases, in that order; junction bases with no gene match: 1. In DNA form, the CDR3 reads TGCGCCAGCAGCTTCAGCGGGAGCTCCTACAATGAGCAGTTCTTC. Its protein product is CASSFSGSSYNEQFF.

The CDR3: CASMGLASSGDTQYF. CDR3 DNA sequence: TGTGCCAGCATGGGACTAGCGTCCTCCGGAGATACGCAGTATTTT. The J gene is TRBJ2-3, the V gene TRBV2; TRBD2 aligns across 10 bases. Per germline, CDR1 SNHLY and CDR2 FYNNEI. V lost 7 bases, J lost 5 bases, and 9 bases stayed unmatched. The length of the CDR3 is 15 residues.

V gene TRBV4-1 combines with J gene TRBJ2-3; 9 positions agree with TRBD1. The V gene end was trimmed by 3 bases and the J gene end by 4 bases; junction bases not matched to a gene: 5. Per germline, CDR1 MGHRA and CDR2 YSYEKL. This CDR3 comprises 15 residues. The CDR3 sequence: CASSHGDRVADTQYF. CDR3 in DNA: TGCGCCAGCAGCCACGGGGACAGGGTTGCAGATACGCAGTATTTT.

The chain employs TRBV7-3 and TRBJ2-5; 8 bases match TRBD1. The junction had 3 bases not matched to a gene; V was cut back by 5 bases and J by 4 bases. The CDR3 is 13 amino acids. Germline loops: CDR1 SGHTA, CDR2 FQGTGA. CDR3 nucleotides: TGTGCCAGCAGCCGAGACAGGGGAGAGACCCAGTACTTC. Translating it yields CASSRDRGETQYF.